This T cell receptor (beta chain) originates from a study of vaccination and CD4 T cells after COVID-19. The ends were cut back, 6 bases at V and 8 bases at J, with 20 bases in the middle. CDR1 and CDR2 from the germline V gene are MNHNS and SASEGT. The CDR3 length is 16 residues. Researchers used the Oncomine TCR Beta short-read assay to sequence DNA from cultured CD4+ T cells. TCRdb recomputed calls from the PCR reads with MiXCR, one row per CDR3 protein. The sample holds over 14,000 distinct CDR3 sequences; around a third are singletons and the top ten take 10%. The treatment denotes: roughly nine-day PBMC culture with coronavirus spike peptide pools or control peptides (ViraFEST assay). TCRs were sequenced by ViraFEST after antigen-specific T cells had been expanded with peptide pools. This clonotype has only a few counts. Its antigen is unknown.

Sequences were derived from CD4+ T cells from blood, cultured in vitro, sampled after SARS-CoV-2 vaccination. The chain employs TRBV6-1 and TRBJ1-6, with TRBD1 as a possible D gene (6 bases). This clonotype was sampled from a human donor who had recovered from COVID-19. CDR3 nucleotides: TGTGCCAGCAGCGCTATGCCCCGACCAGGGGATTCACCCCTCCACTTT. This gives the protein CASSAMPRPGDSPLHF.